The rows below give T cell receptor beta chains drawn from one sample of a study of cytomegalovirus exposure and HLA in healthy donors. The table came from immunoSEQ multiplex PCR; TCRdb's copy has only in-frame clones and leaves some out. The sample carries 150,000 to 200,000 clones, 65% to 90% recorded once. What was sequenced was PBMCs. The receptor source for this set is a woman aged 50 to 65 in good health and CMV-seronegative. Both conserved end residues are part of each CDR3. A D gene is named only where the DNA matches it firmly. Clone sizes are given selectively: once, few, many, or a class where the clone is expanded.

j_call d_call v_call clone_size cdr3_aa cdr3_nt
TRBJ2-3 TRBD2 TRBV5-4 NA CASSLDPSGINTPDTQYF TGTGCCAGCAGCTTGGATCCTAGCGGGATCAATACGCCAGATACGCAGTATTTT
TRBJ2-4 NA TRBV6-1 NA CASSEVGTSKNIQYF TGTGCCAGCAGTGAAGTAGGGACATCCAAAAACATTCAGTACTTC
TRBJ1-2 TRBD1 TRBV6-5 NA CASSPQTGYGYTF TGTGCCAGCAGTCCCCAGACAGGGTATGGCTACACCTTC
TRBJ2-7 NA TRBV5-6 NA CASSLVRGQYF TGTGCCAGCAGCTTGGTAAGGGGGCAGTACTTC
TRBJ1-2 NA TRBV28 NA CASSLSGSGDRYGYTF TGTGCCAGCAGTTTAAGTGGGTCAGGGGATCGTTATGGCTACACCTTC
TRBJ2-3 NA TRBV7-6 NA CASSLGATTDTQYF TGTGCCAGCAGCTTAGGAGCCACCACAGATACGCAGTATTTT
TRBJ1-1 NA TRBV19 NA CASSIPAGRNTEAFF TGTGCCAGTAGTATTCCCGCGGGGCGAAACACTGAAGCTTTCTTT
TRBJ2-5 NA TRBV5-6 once CASSWGQGETQYF TGTGCCAGCAGCTGGGGACAAGGAGAGACCCAGTACTTC
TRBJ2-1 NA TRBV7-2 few CASSQGNEQFF TGTGCCAGCAGCCAGGGAAATGAGCAGTTCTTC
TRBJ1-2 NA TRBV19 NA CASSIGHSNYGYTF TGTGCCAGTAGTATAGGGCACAGCAACTATGGCTACACCTTC
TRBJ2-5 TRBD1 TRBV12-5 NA CASGLPTGGRETQYF TGTGCTAGTGGTTTGCCGACAGGGGGAAGAGAGACCCAGTACTTC
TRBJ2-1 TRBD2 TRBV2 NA CASSAGLAGGNEQFF TGTGCCAGCAGTGCGGGACTAGCGGGAGGTAATGAGCAGTTCTTC
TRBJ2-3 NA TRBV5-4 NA CASGLAGALGHTQYF TGTGCCAGCGGGTTGGCTGGGGCCCTCGGTCATACGCAGTATTTT
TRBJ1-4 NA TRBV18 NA CASSPDTVEKLFF TGTGCCAGCTCACCGGACACGGTGGAAAAACTGTTTTTT
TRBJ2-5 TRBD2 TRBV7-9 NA CASSLVTSLETQYF TGTGCCAGCAGCTTAGTGACTAGCTTAGAGACCCAGTACTTC
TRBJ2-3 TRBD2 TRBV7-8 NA CASSLGKLAKSTDTQYF TGTGCCAGCAGCTTAGGAAAACTAGCGAAAAGCACAGATACGCAGTATTTT
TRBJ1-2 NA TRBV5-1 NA CASSLVPEAKFYGYTF TGCGCCAGCAGCTTGGTTCCGGAGGCCAAATTCTATGGCTACACCTTC
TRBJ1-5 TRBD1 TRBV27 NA CASSLDRDYQPQHF TGTGCCAGCAGTTTGGACAGGGATTATCAGCCCCAGCATTTT
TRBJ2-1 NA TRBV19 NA CASSIPGLKAGNEQFF TGTGCCAGTAGTATACCGGGACTCAAAGCGGGCAATGAGCAGTTCTTC
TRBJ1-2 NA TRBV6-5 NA CATGEGGRAYGYTF TGTGCCACCGGGGAGGGAGGAAGAGCCTATGGCTACACCTTC
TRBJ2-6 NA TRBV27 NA CASRRQNSGANVLTF TGTGCCAGCAGGAGACAGAACTCTGGGGCCAACGTCCTGACTTTC
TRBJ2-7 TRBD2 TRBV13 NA CASSEQPRLAGVHEQYF TGTGCCAGCAGCGAACAACCTCGACTAGCGGGAGTGCACGAGCAGTACTTC
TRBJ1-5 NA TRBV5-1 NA CASSSLPSGGGGNQPQHF TGCGCCAGCAGCTCGCTCCCGAGCGGGGGAGGTGGCAATCAGCCCCAGCATTTT
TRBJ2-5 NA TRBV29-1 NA CSVFSAKETQYF TGCAGCGTTTTTTCAGCGAAAGAGACCCAGTACTTC
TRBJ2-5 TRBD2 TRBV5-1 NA CASSRGLAGGITVQETQYF TGCGCCAGCAGCAGGGGACTAGCGGGAGGCATAACGGTCCAAGAGACCCAGTACTTC
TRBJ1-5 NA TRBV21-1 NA CASKLQGFNQPQHF TGTGCCAGCAAACTCCAGGGTTTCAATCAGCCCCAGCATTTT
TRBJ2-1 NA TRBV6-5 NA CASSYSGATTYNEQFF TGTGCCAGCAGTTACTCGGGGGCTACAACTTACAATGAGCAGTTCTTC
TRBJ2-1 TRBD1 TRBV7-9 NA CASSKGDRGNEQFF TGTGCCAGCAGTAAAGGGGACAGGGGTAATGAGCAGTTCTTC
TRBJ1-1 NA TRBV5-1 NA CASSLGVMNTEAFF TGCGCCAGCAGCTTGGGAGTTATGAACACTGAAGCTTTCTTT
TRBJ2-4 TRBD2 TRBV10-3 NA CATARVALAGGRRDIQYF TGTGCCACCGCTCGAGTAGCTCTAGCGGGAGGCCGGAGAGACATTCAGTACTTC
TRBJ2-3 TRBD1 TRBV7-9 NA CASSLEQGASTDTQYF TGTGCCAGCAGCTTAGAACAGGGGGCCTCGACAGATACGCAGTATTTT
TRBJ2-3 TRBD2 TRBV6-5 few CASSLTSGREGGTQYF TGTGCCAGCAGTTTGACTAGCGGGAGGGAGGGGGGGACGCAGTATTTT
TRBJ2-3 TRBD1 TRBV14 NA CASSPGQGGTDTQYF TGTGCCAGCAGCCCCGGACAGGGAGGCACAGATACGCAGTATTTT
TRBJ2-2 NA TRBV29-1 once CSVGSGSGTGELFF TGCAGCGTTGGCTCTGGCTCAGGCACCGGGGAGCTGTTTTTT
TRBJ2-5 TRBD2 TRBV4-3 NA CASSQELLAGEQETQYF TGCGCCAGCAGCCAAGAGCTACTAGCGGGAGAGCAGGAGACCCAGTACTTC
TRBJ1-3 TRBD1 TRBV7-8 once CASSRDRTNSGNTIYF TGTGCCAGCAGCCGGGACAGGACGAACTCTGGAAACACCATATATTTT